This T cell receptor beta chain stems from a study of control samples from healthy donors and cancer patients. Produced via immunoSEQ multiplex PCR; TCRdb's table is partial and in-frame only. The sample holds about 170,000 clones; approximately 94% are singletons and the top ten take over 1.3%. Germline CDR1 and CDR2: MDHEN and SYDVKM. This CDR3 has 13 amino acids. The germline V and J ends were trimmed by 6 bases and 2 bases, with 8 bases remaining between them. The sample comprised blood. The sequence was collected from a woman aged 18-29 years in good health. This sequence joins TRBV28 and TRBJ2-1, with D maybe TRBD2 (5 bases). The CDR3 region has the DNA TGTGCCAGCAGGTCCGGGGCCTACAATGAGCAGTTCTTC. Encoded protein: CASRSGAYNEQFF.